This T cell receptor (beta chain) was retrieved from a study of blood T cell repertoires in COVID-19. Overall study context: COVID-19 samples collected from the United States, Italy and Spain covered acute and convalescent phases. T cells, B-cell-depleted T cells, or PBMCs provided the cDNA or gDNA that served as material.

The CDR3 is made up of 14 amino acids. The germline V and J ends were trimmed by 0 bases and 6 bases, with 10 bases remaining between them. Germline values: CDR1 SGDLS, CDR2 YYNGEE. As originally analysed: Amplification from reference gene primers served as the basis for estimated nucleated cell counts. Sequenced by immunoSEQ multiplex PCR; TCRdb stores in-frame clones only, minus some. From that table come the V and J calls and clone size; the DNA was used to work out D and trimming. The sample shows over 100,000 clones, around 90% of them seen only once. The source of this sequence is a human donor in a cohort sampled during active COVID-19. V is TRBV9 and J is TRBJ2-1; TRBD2 might be the D (5 bases). Sequenced material: peripheral blood. CDR3 protein: CASSVGGSANEQFF. For the CDR3, the DNA is TGTGCCAGCAGCGTAGGTGGTAGCGCCAATGAGCAGTTCTTC.